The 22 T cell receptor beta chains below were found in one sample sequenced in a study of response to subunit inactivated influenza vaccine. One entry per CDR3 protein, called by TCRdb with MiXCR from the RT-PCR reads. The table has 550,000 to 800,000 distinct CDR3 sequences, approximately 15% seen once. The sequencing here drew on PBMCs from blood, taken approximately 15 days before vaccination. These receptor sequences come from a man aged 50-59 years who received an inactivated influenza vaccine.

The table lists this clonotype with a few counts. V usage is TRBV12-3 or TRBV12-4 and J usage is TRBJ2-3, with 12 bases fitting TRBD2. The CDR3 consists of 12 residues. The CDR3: CTSGRRSDTQYF. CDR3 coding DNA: TGTACTAGCGGGAGGAGGTCAGATACGCAGTATTTT.

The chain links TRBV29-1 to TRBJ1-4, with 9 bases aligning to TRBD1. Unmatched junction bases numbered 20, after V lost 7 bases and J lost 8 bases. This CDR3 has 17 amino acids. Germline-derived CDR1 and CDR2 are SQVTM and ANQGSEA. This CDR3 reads CSARAGTGLETGEKLFF. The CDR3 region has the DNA TGCAGCGCGCGGGCCGGGACAGGGTTAGAGACCGGGGAAAAACTGTTTTTT.

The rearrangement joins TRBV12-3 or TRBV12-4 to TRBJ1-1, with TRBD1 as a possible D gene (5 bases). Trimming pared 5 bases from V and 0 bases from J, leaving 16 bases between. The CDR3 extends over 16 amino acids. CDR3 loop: CASSTRDWDLNTEAFF. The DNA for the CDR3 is TGTGCCAGCAGTACCAGAGATTGGGACCTGAACACTGAAGCTTTCTTT.

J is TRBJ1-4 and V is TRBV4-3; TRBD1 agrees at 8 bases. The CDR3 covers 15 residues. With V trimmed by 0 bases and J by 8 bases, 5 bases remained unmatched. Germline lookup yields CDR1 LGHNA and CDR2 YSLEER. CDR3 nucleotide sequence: TGCGCCAGCAGCCAAGACCCGACAGGGGCGGAAAAACTGTTTTTT. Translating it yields CASSQDPTGAEKLFF.

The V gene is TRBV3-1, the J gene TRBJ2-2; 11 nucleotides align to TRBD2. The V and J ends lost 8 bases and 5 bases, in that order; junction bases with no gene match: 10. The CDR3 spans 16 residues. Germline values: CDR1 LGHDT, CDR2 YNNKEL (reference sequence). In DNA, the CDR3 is TGTGCCAGCGGTATAGCGGGGGGGCCGAGAACCGGGGAGCTGTTTTTT. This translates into CASGIAGGPRTGELFF. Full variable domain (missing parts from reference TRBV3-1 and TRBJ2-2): DTAVSQTPKYLVTQMGNDKSIKCEQNLGHDTMYWYKQDSKKFLKIMFSYNNKELIINETVPNRFSPKSPDKAHLNLHINSLELGDSAVYFCASGIAGGPRTGELFFGEGSRLTVL.

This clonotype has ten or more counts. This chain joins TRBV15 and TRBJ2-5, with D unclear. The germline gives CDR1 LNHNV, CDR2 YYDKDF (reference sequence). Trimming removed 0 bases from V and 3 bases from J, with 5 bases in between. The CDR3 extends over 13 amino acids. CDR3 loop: CATSRDPEETQYF. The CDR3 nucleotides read TGTGCCACCAGCAGAGATCCTGAAGAGACCCAGTACTTC.

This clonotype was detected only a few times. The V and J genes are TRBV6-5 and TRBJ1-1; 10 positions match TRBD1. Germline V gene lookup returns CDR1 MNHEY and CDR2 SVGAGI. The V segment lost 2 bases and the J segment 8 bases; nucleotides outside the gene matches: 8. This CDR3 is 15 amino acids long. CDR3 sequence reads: CASSYVGDRGMEAFF. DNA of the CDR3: TGTGCCAGCAGTTACGTCGGGGACAGGGGTATGGAAGCTTTCTTT.

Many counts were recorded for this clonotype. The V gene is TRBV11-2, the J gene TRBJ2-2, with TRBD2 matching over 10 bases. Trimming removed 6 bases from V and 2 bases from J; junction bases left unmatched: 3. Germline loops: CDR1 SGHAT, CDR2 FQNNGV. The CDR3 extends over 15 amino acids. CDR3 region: CASRSGGANTGELFF. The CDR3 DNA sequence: TGTGCCAGCAGGAGCGGGGGGGCCAACACCGGGGAGCTGTTTTTT.

The CDR3 region has the DNA TGCGCCAGCTGTCTAGCGGGAGGGCCTAAAAACATTCAGTACTTC. It is translated as CASCLAGGPKNIQYF. The chain recombines TRBV5-1 with TRBJ2-4, with 12 bases identical to TRBD2. This CDR3 has 15 amino acids. Per germline, CDR1 SGHRS and CDR2 YFSETQ. Trimming cost V 7 bases and J 4 bases; bases outside gene matches: 6. Based on the CDR3 plus reference TRBV5-1 and TRBJ2-4, the full variable domain is KAGVTQTPRYLIKTRGQQVTLSCSPISGHRSVSWYQQTPGQGLQFLFEYFSETQRNKGNFPGRFSGRQFSNSRSEMNVSTLELGDSALYLCASCLAGGPKNIQYFGAGTRLSVL.

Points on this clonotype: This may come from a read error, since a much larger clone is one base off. CDR3 sequence reads: CAIQDHSDNEEFF. CDR3 coding DNA: TGTGCCATCCAGGACCATAGCGACAATGAGGAGTTCTTC. The chain is built from TRBV6-2 or TRBV6-3 and TRBJ2-1, with D maybe TRBD2 (5 bases). Germline CDR1 is MNHEY and CDR2 is SVGEGT. This CDR3 is 13 amino acids long.

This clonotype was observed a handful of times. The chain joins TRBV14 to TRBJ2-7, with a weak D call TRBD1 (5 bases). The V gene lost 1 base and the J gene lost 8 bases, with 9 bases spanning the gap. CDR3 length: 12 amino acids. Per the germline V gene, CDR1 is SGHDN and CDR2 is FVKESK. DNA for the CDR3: TGTGCCAGCAGCCAAGGTGGGGCAAAGCAGTACTTC. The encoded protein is CASSQGGAKQYF.

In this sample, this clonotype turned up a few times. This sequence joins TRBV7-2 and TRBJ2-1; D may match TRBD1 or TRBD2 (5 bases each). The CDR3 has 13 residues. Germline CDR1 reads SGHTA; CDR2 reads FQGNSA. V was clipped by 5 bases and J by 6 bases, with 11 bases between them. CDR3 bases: TGTGCCAGCAGCAGCCGGGACCCCAATGAGCAGTTCTTC. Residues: CASSSRDPNEQFF.

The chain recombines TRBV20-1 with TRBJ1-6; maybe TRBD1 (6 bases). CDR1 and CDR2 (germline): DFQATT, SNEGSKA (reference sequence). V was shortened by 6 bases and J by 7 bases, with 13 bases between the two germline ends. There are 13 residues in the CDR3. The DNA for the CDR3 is TGCAGTGCACTAGGGGGTCGGAATTCACCCCTCCACTTT. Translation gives CSALGGRNSPLHF.

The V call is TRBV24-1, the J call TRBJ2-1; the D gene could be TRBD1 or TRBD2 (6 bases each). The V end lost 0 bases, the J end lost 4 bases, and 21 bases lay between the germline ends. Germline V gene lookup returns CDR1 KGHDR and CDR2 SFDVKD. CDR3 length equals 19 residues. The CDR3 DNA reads TGTGCCACCAGTGATTTGCTATTTTTCCGCAGGGGACTGTACAATGAGCAGTTCTTC. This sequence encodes CATSDLLFFRRGLYNEQFF.

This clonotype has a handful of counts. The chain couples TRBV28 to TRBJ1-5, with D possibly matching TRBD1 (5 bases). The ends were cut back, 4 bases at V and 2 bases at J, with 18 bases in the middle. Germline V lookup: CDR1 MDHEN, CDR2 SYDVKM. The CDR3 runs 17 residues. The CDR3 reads CASSSRQGDKGNQPQHF. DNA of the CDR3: TGTGCCAGCAGTTCCCGCCAGGGTGATAAGGGCAATCAGCCCCAGCATTTT.

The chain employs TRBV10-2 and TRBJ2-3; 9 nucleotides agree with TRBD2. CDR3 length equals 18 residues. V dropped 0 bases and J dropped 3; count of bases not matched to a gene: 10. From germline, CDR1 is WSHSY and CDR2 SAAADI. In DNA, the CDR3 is TGCGCCAGCAGTGAGTCTGGGCTAGCGGGACTGTGGACAGATACGCAGTATTTT. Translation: CASSESGLAGLWTDTQYF.

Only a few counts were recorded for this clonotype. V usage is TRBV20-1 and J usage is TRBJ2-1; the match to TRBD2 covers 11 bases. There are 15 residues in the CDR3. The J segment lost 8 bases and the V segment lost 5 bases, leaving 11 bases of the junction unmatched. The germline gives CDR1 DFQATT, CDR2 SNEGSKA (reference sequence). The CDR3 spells CSARKVLAGGHEQFF. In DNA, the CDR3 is TGCAGTGCTCGGAAGGTTCTAGCGGGGGGACATGAGCAGTTCTTC.

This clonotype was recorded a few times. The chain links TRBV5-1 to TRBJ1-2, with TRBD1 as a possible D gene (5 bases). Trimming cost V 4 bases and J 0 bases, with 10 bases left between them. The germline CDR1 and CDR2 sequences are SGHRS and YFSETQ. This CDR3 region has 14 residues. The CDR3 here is CASSPQVSNYGYTF. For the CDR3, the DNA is TGCGCCAGCAGCCCACAGGTTTCTAACTATGGCTACACCTTC.

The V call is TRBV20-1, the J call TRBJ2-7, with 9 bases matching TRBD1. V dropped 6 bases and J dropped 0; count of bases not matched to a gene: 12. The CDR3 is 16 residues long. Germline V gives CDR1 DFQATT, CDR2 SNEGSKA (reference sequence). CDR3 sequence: CSATKSGTGSSYEQYF. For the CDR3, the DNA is TGCAGTGCGACCAAATCCGGGACAGGGAGCTCCTACGAGCAGTACTTC.

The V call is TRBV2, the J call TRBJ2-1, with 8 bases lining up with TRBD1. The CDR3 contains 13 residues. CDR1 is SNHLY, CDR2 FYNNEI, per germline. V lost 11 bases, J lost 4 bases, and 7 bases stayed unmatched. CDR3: CAGSGQAYNEQFF. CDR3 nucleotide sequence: TGTGCCGGTTCGGGACAGGCTTACAATGAGCAGTTCTTC. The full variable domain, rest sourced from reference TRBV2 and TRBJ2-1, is EPEVTQTPSHQVTQMGQEVILRCVPISNHLYFYWYRQILGQKVEFLVSFYNNEISEKSEIFDDQFSVERPDGSNFTLKIRSTKLEDSAMYFCAGSGQAYNEQFFGPGTRLTVL.

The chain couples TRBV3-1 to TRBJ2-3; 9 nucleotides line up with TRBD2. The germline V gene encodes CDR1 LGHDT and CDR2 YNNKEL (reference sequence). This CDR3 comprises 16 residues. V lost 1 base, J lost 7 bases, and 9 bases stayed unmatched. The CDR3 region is CASSQGAGGGQNTQYF. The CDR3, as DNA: TGTGCCAGCAGCCAAGGGGCGGGGGGGGGTCAAAATACGCAGTATTTT.

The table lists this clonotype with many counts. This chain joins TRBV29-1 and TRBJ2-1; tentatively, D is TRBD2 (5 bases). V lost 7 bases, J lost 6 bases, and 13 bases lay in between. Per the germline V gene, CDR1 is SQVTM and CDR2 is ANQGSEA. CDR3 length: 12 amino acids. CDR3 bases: TGCAGCGCCTGGGAGCTCGGCAATGAGCAGTTCTTC. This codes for CSAWELGNEQFF.